This passage covers 19 T cell receptor beta chains from one sample sequenced in a study of OX40 agonist ivuxolimab in advanced cancers. Profiled with immunoSEQ multiplex PCR; TCRdb holds only in-frame clones, not every one. This table has fewer than 100,000 clones, about 88% appearing once. Sequencing used CD4+ or CD8+ T cells sorted from blood, obtained in a trial of the OX40 agonist ivuxolimab. The receptor source for this set is an adult with an advanced solid tumor such as melanoma, head and neck, liver or kidney cancer.

The chain employs TRBV15 and TRBJ2-7; D is unresolved. Trimming took off 2 bases at V and 4 bases at J, with 9 bases between the two ends. The CDR3 runs to 13 residues. The germline V gene encodes CDR1 LNHNV and CDR2 YYDKDF (reference sequence). The CDR3: CATSRPSRYEQYF. As DNA, the CDR3 is TGTGCCACCAGCAGACCGTCAAGGTACGAGCAGTACTTC.

This clone occurred once. The chain employs TRBV28 and TRBJ1-2; possibly TRBD1 for D (5 bases). V dropped 7 bases and J dropped 8 bases, with 17 bases sitting between them. Germline V CDR1 and CDR2: MDHEN, SYDVKM. The CDR3 is made up of 13 amino acids. The CDR3 region is CASNRGGDGGYTF. As DNA, the CDR3 is TGTGCCAGCAACCGGGGCGGGGACGGCGGCTACACCTTC.

The chain combines TRBV7-9 with TRBJ1-2; TRBD1 agrees at 10 bases. The CDR3 has 14 residues. Trimming removed 3 bases from V and 8 bases from J; junction bases left unmatched: 6. Looked up from germline, CDR1 is SEHNR and CDR2 is FQNEAQ (reference sequence). CDR3 nucleotide sequence: TGTGCCAGCAGCTTCCAGTGGGACAGGGGCGGCTACACCTTC. It yields the protein CASSFQWDRGGYTF.

The rearrangement joins TRBV10-3 to TRBJ1-4; D unclear. V was pared by 10 bases and J by 1 base, with 10 bases between. CDR3 size: 13 residues. Germline values: CDR1 ENHRY, CDR2 SYGVKD. The DNA for the CDR3 is TGTGCCAGCACCAGAGGAACTAATGAAAAACTGTTTTTT. The encoded protein is CASTRGTNEKLFF.

The genes are TRBV6-5 and TRBJ2-1, with 8 bases that match TRBD2. The CDR3 loop spans 16 amino acids. V trimming: 0 bases; J trimming: 10 bases; junction bases outside the gene matches: 11. CDR1 and CDR2 (germline): MNHEY, SVGAGI. CDR3 protein: CASSYSTAGGSGEQFF. CDR3 DNA sequence: TGTGCCAGCAGTTACTCGACGGCGGGGGGCTCCGGGGAGCAGTTCTTC.

The chain is built from TRBV29-1 and TRBJ2-6; D is undetermined. CDR3 size: 16 residues. V was pared by 1 base and J by 0 bases, with 10 bases between. Per the germline V gene, CDR1 is SQVTM and CDR2 is ANQGSEA. The CDR3 loop is CSVEARTDSGANVLTF. The CDR3 region has the DNA TGCAGCGTTGAAGCCAGGACGGACTCTGGGGCCAACGTCCTGACTTTC.

The V call is TRBV29-1, the J call TRBJ2-3; perhaps TRBD1 as D (6 bases). Between the trimmed V and J ends, which lost 2 bases and 3 bases, there was a span of 15 bases. There are 15 residues in the CDR3. The V gene's germline CDR1 is SQVTM and CDR2 ANQGSEA. CDR3 coding DNA: TGCAGCGTTGAAAGTAGGAGACAGGTTACAGATACGCAGTATTTT. This encodes CSVESRRQVTDTQYF.

In its sample, this clone was seen a few times. The rearrangement links TRBV6-6 to TRBJ1-5; D possibly corresponds to TRBD1 (6 bases). Germline CDR1 is MNHNY and CDR2 is SVGAGI (reference sequence). V dropped 7 bases and J dropped 6 bases, with 10 bases sitting between them. The CDR3 consists of 12 residues. CDR3 sequence (DNA): TGTGCCAGCATGGACAGTTCTCAGCCCCAGCATTTT. Its protein is CASMDSSQPQHF.

This chain links TRBV7-3 with TRBJ1-5; D not resolved. The CDR3 spans 15 residues. V gave up 3 bases and J gave up 0 bases, with 9 bases separating them. CDR1 SGHTA and CDR2 FQGTGA come from the germline V gene. CDR3 sequence reads: CASSLDGNSNQPQHF. The CDR3 DNA reads as TGTGCCAGCAGCTTGGACGGAAATAGCAATCAGCCCCAGCATTTT.

V gene TRBV28 combines with J gene TRBJ2-7; a possible D gene is TRBD2 (6 bases). Germline V CDR1 and CDR2: MDHEN, SYDVKM. V lost 2 bases and J lost 6, with 11 bases in between. The CDR3 length is 13 residues. CDR3: CASSLGGAGEQYF. The CDR3, as DNA: TGTGCCAGCAGTTTAGGAGGGGCCGGCGAGCAGTACTTC.

V usage is TRBV2 and J usage is TRBJ2-7; D is unresolved. Germline V gives CDR1 SNHLY, CDR2 FYNNEI. Trimming left V 8 bases short and J 7 bases short, with 18 bases between. The length of the CDR3 is 13 residues. In nucleotides, the CDR3 is TGTGCCAGCTCTCGGACGGGCAGAGAGGAGCAGTACTTC. Translated: CASSRTGREEQYF. Together with reference TRBV2 and TRBJ2-7, the CDR3 gives the full variable domain: EPEVTQTPSHQVTQMGQEVILRCVPISNHLYFYWYRQILGQKVEFLVSFYNNEISEKSEIFDDQFSVERPDGSNFTLKIRSTKLEDSAMYFCASSRTGREEQYFGPGTRLTVT.

This CDR3 reads CASSYSGLQPQHF. The CDR3 DNA sequence: TGTGCCAGCAGTTACTCTGGCCTTCAGCCCCAGCATTTT. The chain links TRBV6-6 to TRBJ1-5; D is unclear. Trimming took 0 bases from V and 6 from J, leaving 6 bases between them. Per germline, CDR1 MNHNY and CDR2 SVGAGI (reference sequence). CDR3 size: 13 residues.

The genes are TRBV18 and TRBJ1-2; weak D call: TRBD1 (5 bases). This CDR3 spans 18 amino acids. V lost 1 base, J lost 7 bases, and 25 bases lay in between. From germline, CDR1 is KGHSH and CDR2 LQKENI. CDR3 DNA: TGTGCCAGCTCACCACAAGGCTTGCAGGGCACCCTTCTGAGTGGCTACACCTTC. Translated: CASSPQGLQGTLLSGYTF.

This chain connects TRBV5-1 to TRBJ2-2; the D gene is possibly TRBD1 (6 bases). CDR1 is SGHRS and CDR2 is YFSETQ in the germline V gene. This CDR3 is 15 amino acids long. V shed 5 bases and J shed 2 bases, with 13 bases lying between them. The CDR3 here is CASRATGLNTGELFF. The CDR3 coding sequence is TGCGCCAGCAGGGCTACAGGGCTTAACACCGGGGAGCTGTTTTTT.

The chain joins TRBV28 to TRBJ2-5; possibly TRBD2 for D (5 bases). Germline CDR1 reads MDHEN; CDR2 reads SYDVKM. V lost 1 base and J 4 bases, leaving 10 bases between the germline ends. The CDR3 spans 14 residues. CDR3 bases: TGTGCCAGCAGTTTATCGGGGTTGGGAGAGACCCAGTACTTC. Translated, it gives CASSLSGLGETQYF.

The V call is TRBV6-4, the J call TRBJ2-1, with 13 bases fitting TRBD2. The germline CDR1 and CDR2 sequences are MRHNA and SNTAGT. V was pared by 0 bases and J by 4 bases, with 12 bases of the junction left unmatched. This CDR3 comprises 20 residues. The CDR3 reads CASSDSRRWTSGSMYNEQFF. The CDR3 region has the DNA TGTGCCAGCAGTGACTCGAGACGTTGGACTAGCGGGAGTATGTACAATGAGCAGTTCTTC.

The V and J genes are TRBV2 and TRBJ1-5; perhaps TRBD1 as D (5 bases). Per germline, CDR1 SNHLY and CDR2 FYNNEI. The V end lost 3 bases, the J end lost 0 bases, and 9 bases lay between the germline ends. This CDR3 is 15 amino acids long. The CDR3 here is CASSDQGDSNQPQHF. For the CDR3, the DNA is TGTGCCAGCAGTGACCAGGGCGATAGCAATCAGCCCCAGCATTTT.

The rearrangement uses TRBV7-9 and TRBJ2-7; 7 positions agree with TRBD2. The trim removed 7 bases at V and 3 bases at J, leaving 15 bases unmatched. The CDR3 runs to 16 residues. Germline V lookup: CDR1 SEHNR, CDR2 FQNEAQ (reference sequence). The CDR3 DNA is TGTGCCAGCACCCGAGCCGGGGGGTATGACGGCTACGAGCAGTACTTC. It encodes CASTRAGGYDGYEQYF.

V and J are TRBV6-6 and TRBJ1-5, with D unclear. The V gene lost 6 bases and the J gene lost 4 bases, with 10 bases spanning the gap. Germline V gene sequence: CDR1 MNHNY, CDR2 SVGAGI (reference sequence). This CDR3 is 13 amino acids long. The CDR3 DNA reads TGTGCCAGCAGCTTTACGTCGAATCAGCCCCAGCATTTT. Its translation is CASSFTSNQPQHF.